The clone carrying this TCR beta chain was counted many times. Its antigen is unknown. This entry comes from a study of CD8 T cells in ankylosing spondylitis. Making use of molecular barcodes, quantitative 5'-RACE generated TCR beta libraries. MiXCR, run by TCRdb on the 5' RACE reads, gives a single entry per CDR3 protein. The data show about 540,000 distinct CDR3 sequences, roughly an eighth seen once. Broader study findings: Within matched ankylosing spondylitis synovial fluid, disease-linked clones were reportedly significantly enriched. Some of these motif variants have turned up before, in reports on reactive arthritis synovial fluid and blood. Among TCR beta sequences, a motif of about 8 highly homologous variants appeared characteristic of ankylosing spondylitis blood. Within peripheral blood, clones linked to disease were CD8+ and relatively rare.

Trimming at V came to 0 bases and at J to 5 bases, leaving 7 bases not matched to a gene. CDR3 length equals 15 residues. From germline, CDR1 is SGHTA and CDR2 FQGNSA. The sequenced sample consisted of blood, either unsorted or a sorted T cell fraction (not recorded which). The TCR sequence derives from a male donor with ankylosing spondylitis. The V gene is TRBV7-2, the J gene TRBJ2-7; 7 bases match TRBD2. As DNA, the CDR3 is TGTGCCAGCAGCTTAGCCACCATCGGGGGGAACGAGCAGTACTTC. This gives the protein CASSLATIGGNEQYF.